These 16 T cell receptor beta chains were all obtained from the same sample, sequenced in a study of blood T cells in healthy people across ages. Combining a sample-barcoded 5' primer with a J-beta primer mix, a second PCR ran for about 7 to 11 cycles. TCRdb re-derived calls from the 5' RACE reads in MiXCR, one entry per CDR3 protein. Of over 1,200,000 distinct CDR3 sequences listed, approximately 59% are singletons. The material sequenced was blood. These receptors were collected from a man between 18 and 29 years old in good health.

This sequence joins TRBV10-2 and TRBJ2-3; 14 bases agree with TRBD2. The CDR3 covers 16 residues. Germline values: CDR1 WSHSY, CDR2 SAAADI. V trimming: 6 bases; J trimming: 4 bases; junction bases outside the gene matches: 6. The CDR3 reads CASREGLAGVADTQYF. In DNA, the CDR3 is TGCGCCAGCAGAGAGGGACTAGCGGGAGTAGCAGATACGCAGTATTTT.

J is TRBJ2-5 and V is TRBV7-2, with D possibly being TRBD1 (6 bases). Germline CDR1 is SGHTA and CDR2 is FQGNSA. This CDR3 contains 15 residues. V lost 0 bases, J lost 5 bases, and 13 bases lay in between. The CDR3, as DNA: TGTGCCAGCAGCTTAGCACAGGGTGAGGGGGAGACCCAGTACTTC. Translating it yields CASSLAQGEGETQYF.

V is TRBV5-1 and J is TRBJ2-3; TRBD2 matches 11 bases. The length of the CDR3 is 16 residues. After removal of 4 bases from V and 5 bases from J, the junction contained 9 bases not matched to a gene. Looked up from germline, CDR1 is SGHRS and CDR2 is YFSETQ. CDR3 coding DNA: TGCGCCAGCAGCCCCTATAGCGGGAGGGCCTTAGATACGCAGTATTTT. The encoded protein is CASSPYSGRALDTQYF.

The chain joins TRBV27 to TRBJ2-7; possibly TRBD1 or TRBD2 for D (5 bases each). Deletions cut 5 bases from V and 8 bases from J, with 10 bases between. The CDR3 runs 11 residues. Per germline, CDR1 MNHEY and CDR2 SMNVEV (reference sequence). The CDR3 spells CASSLRGQQYF. In DNA form, the CDR3 reads TGTGCCAGCAGTCTCCGGGGACAGCAGTACTTC.

V usage is TRBV5-1 and J usage is TRBJ2-7; TRBD2 matches 8 bases. V lost 3 bases, J lost 4 bases, and 15 bases stayed unmatched. The CDR3 has 17 amino acids. CDR1 and CDR2 (germline): SGHRS, YFSETQ. CDR3 coding DNA: TGCGCCAGCAGCTCGGGGACTAGTGGGAGTTCAGGATACGAGCAGTACTTC. Translated: CASSSGTSGSSGYEQYF.

The chain recombines TRBV6-2 or TRBV6-3 with TRBJ1-6, with a possible D match to TRBD1 (5 bases). Germline V gene lookup returns CDR1 MNHEY and CDR2 SVGEGT. The CDR3 covers 17 residues. V lost 7 bases, J lost 0 bases, and 16 bases lay in between. CDR3 nucleotide sequence: TGTGCCAGCACCCACGGACCAGGGAGCTCCTATAATTCACCCCTCCACTTT. Encoded protein: CASTHGPGSSYNSPLHF.

V is TRBV29-1 and J is TRBJ1-3; D not resolved. The CDR3 runs to 13 residues. V was clipped by 7 bases and J by 5 bases, with 15 bases between them. The germline V gene encodes CDR1 SQVTM and CDR2 ANQGSEA. The CDR3 protein is CSAHGKARNTIYF. The CDR3, as DNA: TGCAGCGCCCACGGGAAGGCTCGAAACACCATATATTTT.

The chain couples TRBV5-1 to TRBJ2-7, with TRBD2 identical over 13 bases. The germline CDR1 and CDR2 sequences are SGHRS and YFSETQ. There are 17 residues in the CDR3. After removal of 0 bases from V and 0 bases from J, the junction contained 3 bases not matched to a gene. CDR3 residues: CASSLEGLAGVSYEQYF. The CDR3 region has the DNA TGCGCCAGCAGCTTGGAAGGACTAGCGGGAGTCTCCTACGAGCAGTACTTC.

J is TRBJ2-7 and V is TRBV6-5; 7 nucleotides match TRBD2. The length of the CDR3 is 12 residues. CDR1 MNHEY and CDR2 SVGAGI come from the germline V gene. After removal of 8 bases from V and 5 bases from J, the junction contained 6 bases not matched to a gene. The CDR3 loop reads CASLTSKHEQYF. As DNA, the CDR3 is TGTGCCAGCTTGACTAGCAAACACGAGCAGTACTTC.

This rearrangement joins TRBV11-3 to TRBJ2-1; 9 nucleotides agree with TRBD2. J was trimmed by 9 bases and V by 4 bases; bases with no gene match: 13. Germline CDR1 SGHNT, CDR2 YENEEA. This CDR3 contains 16 residues. DNA for the CDR3: TGTGCCAGCAGCTCCCGCCCAGGCGGGAGGGAAAGTGAGCAGTTCTTC. It specifies CASSSRPGGRESEQFF.

This clonotype was seen just once. The rearrangement uses TRBV4-2 and TRBJ2-5; TRBD2 matches at 11 bases. With 0 bases clipped from V and 5 bases from J, the junction kept 8 bases outside the gene matches. Germline CDR1 and CDR2: LGHNA and YNFKEQ. The CDR3 length is 17 residues. CDR3 sequence reads: CASSQDPTSGSGETQYF. For the CDR3, the DNA is TGTGCCAGCAGCCAAGATCCAACTAGCGGGAGTGGGGAGACCCAGTACTTC.

The chain recombines TRBV21-1 with TRBJ2-1. TRBV21-1 constitutes a pseudogene. The CDR3 sequence is 14 residues long. This CDR3 is CASSKARPYNEQFF. The CDR3 DNA reads TGTGCCAGCAGCAAAGCCAGGCCCTACAATGAGCAGTTCTTC.

This clonotype was seen ten or more times. The chain couples TRBV27 to TRBJ2-5; possible D gene TRBD1, 6 bases. The germline gives CDR1 MNHEY, CDR2 SMNVEV (reference sequence). This CDR3 is built from 15 residues. V was cut by 4 bases and J by 5 bases, with 17 bases left in between. CDR3 bases: TGTGCCAGCAGTTCGAGGGACACCCTCAGGGAGACCCAGTACTTC. Translating it yields CASSSRDTLRETQYF.

In its sample, this clonotype was seen once. J is TRBJ1-2 and V is TRBV12-3 or TRBV12-4; TRBD1 agrees at 8 bases. This CDR3 contains 17 residues. J lost 4 bases, V lost 1 base, and 11 bases had no gene match. In DNA, the CDR3 is TGTGCCAGCAGTTTAGAGGGACAGGCCTTCAGTTCCTATGGCTACACCTTC. Its translation: CASSLEGQAFSSYGYTF.

This chain uses TRBV6-5 with TRBJ2-1; TRBD2 agrees at 12 bases. The J segment lost 8 bases and the V segment lost 6 bases, leaving 5 bases of the junction unmatched. Germline CDR1 is MNHEY and CDR2 is SVGAGI. The CDR3 loop spans 14 amino acids. The CDR3 protein is CASRGTSGLHEQFF. In nucleotides, the CDR3 is TGTGCCAGCAGGGGGACTAGCGGGCTCCATGAGCAGTTCTTC.

This chain uses TRBV4-1 with TRBJ1-2, with 7 bases that match TRBD1. This CDR3 region has 16 residues. Germline CDR1 MGHRA, CDR2 YSYEKL. V gave up 1 base and J gave up 2 bases; unmatched junction bases: 7. The CDR3 DNA follows: TGCGCCAGCAGCCAAGGATTGAGGGGGCCAAACTATGGCTACACCTTC. The encoded protein is CASSQGLRGPNYGYTF.